The T cell receptor (beta chain) described here comes from a study of beta chain features in type 1 diabetes. Remarks on this clone: What it recognizes is unknown.

Purity exceeding 98% was reached by all sorted populations. Germline V gene lookup returns CDR1 LGHNA and CDR2 YNFKEQ. The CDR3 totals 16 residues. V was clipped by 6 bases and J by 4 bases; unmatched bases: 8. Broader study findings: A greater similarity of naive, central memory and Treg TCRB repertoires was seen among patients than among healthy donors. When Type 1 diabetes patients were examined, their TCRB CDR3s proved moderately but significantly shorter in all four CD4+ subsets. For TCRB rearrangement, an influence of HLA type remained unresolved here.

The isolated RNA, all of it, was reverse transcribed, so expressed TCRB transcripts were what got sequenced. Method: immunoSEQ multiplex PCR; TCRdb's copy keeps in-frame clones and lacks some. This table has some 280,000 clones, approximately 15% appearing once. Sequencing used naive CD4+ T cells from blood. This TCR derives from a man aged 30 to 39 with type 1 diabetes. The V and J genes are TRBV4-2 and TRBJ2-3; 12 bases align to TRBD2. CDR3 loop: CASSFAGTSGSDTQYF. CDR3 coding DNA: TGTGCCAGCAGTTTCGCCGGGACTAGCGGGTCAGATACGCAGTATTTT.